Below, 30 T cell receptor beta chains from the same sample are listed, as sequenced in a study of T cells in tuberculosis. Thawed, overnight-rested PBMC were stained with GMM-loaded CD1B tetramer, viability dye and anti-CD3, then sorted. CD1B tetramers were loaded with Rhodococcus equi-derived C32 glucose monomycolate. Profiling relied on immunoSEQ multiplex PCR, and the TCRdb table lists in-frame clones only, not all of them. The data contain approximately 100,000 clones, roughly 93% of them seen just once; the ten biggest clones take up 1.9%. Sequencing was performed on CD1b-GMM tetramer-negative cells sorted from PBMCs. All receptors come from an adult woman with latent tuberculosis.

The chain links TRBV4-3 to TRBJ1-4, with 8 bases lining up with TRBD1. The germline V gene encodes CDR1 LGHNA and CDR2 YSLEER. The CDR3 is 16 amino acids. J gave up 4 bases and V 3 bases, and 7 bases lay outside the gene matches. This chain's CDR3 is CASSHQTGVNNEKLFF. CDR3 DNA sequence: TGCGCCAGCAGCCATCAGACAGGGGTTAATAATGAAAAACTGTTTTTT.

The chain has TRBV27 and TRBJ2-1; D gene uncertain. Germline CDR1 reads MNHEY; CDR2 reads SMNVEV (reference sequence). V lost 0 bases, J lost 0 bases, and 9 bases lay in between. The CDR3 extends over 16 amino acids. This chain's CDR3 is CASSLSFISSYNEQFF. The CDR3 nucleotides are TGTGCCAGCAGTTTATCTTTCATCAGCTCCTACAATGAGCAGTTCTTC.

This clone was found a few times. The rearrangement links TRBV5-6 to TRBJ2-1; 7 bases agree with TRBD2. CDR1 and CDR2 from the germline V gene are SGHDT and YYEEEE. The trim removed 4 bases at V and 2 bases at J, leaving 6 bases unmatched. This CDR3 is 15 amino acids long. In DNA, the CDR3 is TGTGCCAGCAGCCGCGGGACTAATCCCTACAATGAGCAGTTCTTC. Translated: CASSRGTNPYNEQFF.

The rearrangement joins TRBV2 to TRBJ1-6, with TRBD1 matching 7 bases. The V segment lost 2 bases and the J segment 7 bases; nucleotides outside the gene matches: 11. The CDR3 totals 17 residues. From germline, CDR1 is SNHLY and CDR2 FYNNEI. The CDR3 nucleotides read TGTGCCAGCAGTGAATATAGTCCTAGGGGGCCGAATTCACCCCTCCACTTT. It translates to CASSEYSPRGPNSPLHF. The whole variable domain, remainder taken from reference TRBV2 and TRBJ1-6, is EPEVTQTPSHQVTQMGQEVILRCVPISNHLYFYWYRQILGQKVEFLVSFYNNEISEKSEIFDDQFSVERPDGSNFTLKIRSTKLEDSAMYFCASSEYSPRGPNSPLHFGNGTRLTVT.

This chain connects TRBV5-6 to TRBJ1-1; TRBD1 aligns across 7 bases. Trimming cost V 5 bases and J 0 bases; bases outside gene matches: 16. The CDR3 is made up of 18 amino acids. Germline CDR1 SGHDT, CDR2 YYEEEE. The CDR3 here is CASRMWDRQLMMNTEAFF. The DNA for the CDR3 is TGTGCCAGCAGGATGTGGGACAGACAATTGATGATGAACACTGAAGCTTTCTTT.

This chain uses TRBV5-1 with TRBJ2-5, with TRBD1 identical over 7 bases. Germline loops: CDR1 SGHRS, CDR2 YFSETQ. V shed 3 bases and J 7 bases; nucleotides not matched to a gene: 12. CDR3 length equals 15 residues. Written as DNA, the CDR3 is TGCGCCAGCAGCTATGGGACAGAGAAGAAGGGGACCCAGTACTTC. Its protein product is CASSYGTEKKGTQYF. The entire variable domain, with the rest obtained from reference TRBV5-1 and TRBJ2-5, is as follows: KAGVTQTPRYLIKTRGQQVTLSCSPISGHRSVSWYQQTPGQGLQFLFEYFSETQRNKGNFPGRFSGRQFSNSRSEMNVSTLELGDSALYLCASSYGTEKKGTQYFGPGTRLLVL.

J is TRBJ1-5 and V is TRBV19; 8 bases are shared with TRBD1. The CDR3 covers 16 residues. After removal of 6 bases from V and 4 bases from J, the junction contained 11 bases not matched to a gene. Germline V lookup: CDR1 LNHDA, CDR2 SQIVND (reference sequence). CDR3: CASRPSQGARNQPQHF. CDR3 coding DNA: TGTGCCAGTAGGCCCTCTCAGGGGGCTCGGAATCAGCCCCAGCATTTT.

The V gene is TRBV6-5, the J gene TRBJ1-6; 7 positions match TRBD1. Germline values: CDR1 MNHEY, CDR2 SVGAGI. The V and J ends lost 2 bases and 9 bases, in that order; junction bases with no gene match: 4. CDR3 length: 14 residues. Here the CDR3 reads CASSYGGGGSPLHF. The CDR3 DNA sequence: TGTGCCAGCAGTTACGGAGGGGGCGGTTCACCCCTCCACTTT.

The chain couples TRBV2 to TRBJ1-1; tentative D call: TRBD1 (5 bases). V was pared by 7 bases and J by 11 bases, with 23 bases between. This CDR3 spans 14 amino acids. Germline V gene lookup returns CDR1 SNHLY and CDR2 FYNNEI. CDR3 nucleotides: TGTGCCAGCAACGGGGCGGGGGGTTTAGAATTGGCTTTCTTT. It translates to CASNGAGGLELAFF.

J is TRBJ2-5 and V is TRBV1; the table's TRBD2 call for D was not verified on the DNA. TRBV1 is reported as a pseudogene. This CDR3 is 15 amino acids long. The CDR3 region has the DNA TGCACCAGCAGCCAAGATCGGGAGGGGCAAGAGACCCAGTACTTC. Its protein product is CTSSQDREGQETQYF.

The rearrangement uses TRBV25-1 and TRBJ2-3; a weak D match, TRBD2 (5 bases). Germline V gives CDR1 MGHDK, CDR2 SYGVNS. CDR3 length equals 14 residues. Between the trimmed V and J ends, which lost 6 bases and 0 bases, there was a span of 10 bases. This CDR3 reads CASSSGGSTDTQYF. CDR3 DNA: TGTGCCAGCAGCAGCGGCGGGAGCACAGATACGCAGTATTTT.

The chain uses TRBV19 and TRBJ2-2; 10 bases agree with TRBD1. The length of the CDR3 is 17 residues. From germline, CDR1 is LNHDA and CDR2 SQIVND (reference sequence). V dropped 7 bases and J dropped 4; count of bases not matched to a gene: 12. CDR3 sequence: CASIGRDRGPGTGELFF. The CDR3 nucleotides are TGTGCCAGTATCGGCCGGGACAGGGGTCCGGGCACCGGGGAGCTGTTTTTT.

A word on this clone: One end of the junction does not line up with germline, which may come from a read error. The CDR3 nucleotides read TGTGCTAGCAGCTTAGGACTAGCGGGGTTTTCCCAAGAGACCCAGTACTTC. Its translation: CASSLGLAGFSQETQYF. The rearrangement uses TRBV7-7 and TRBJ2-5, with 12 bases matching TRBD2. Germline loops: CDR1 SSHAT, CDR2 FNYEAQ (reference sequence). The CDR3 extends over 17 amino acids.

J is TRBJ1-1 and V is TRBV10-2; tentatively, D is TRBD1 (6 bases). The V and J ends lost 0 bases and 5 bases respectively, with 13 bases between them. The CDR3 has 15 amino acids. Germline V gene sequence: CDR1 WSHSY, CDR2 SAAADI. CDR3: CASSESQGRGTEAFF. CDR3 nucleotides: TGCGCCAGCAGTGAGTCGCAGGGCAGGGGAACTGAAGCTTTCTTT.

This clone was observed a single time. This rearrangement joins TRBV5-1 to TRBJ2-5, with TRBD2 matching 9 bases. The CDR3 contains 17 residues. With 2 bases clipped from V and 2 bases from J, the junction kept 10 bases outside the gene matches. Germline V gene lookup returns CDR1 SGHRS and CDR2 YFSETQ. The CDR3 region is CASSFGLARGIQETQYF. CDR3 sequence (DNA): TGCGCCAGCAGCTTTGGACTAGCGAGGGGGATTCAAGAGACCCAGTACTTC.

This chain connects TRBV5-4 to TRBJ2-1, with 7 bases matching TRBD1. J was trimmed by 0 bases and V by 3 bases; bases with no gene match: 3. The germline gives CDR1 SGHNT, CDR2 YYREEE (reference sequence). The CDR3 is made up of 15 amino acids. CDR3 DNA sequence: TGTGCCAGCAGCTCGGGACAGAGCTCCTACAATGAGCAGTTCTTC. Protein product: CASSSGQSSYNEQFF.

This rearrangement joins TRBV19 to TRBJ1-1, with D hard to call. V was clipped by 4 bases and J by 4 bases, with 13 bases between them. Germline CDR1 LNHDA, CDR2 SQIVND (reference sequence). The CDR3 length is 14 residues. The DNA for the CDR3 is TGTGCCAGTAGTACCCGGTCCGGGAGCACTGAAGCTTTCTTT. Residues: CASSTRSGSTEAFF.

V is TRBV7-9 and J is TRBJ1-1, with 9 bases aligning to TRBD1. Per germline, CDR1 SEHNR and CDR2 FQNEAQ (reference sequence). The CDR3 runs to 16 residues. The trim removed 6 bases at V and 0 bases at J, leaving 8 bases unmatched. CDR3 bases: TGTGCCAGCAGATCGGACAGGGGACTAGTGAACACTGAAGCTTTCTTT. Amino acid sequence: CASRSDRGLVNTEAFF.

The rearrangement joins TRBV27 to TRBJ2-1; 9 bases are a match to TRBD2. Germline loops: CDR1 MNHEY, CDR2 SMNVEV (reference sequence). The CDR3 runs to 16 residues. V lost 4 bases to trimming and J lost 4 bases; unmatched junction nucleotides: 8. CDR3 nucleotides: TGTGCCAGCAGTTCCCTAATTCTAGCGGGGTACAATGAGCAGTTCTTC. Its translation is CASSSLILAGYNEQFF.

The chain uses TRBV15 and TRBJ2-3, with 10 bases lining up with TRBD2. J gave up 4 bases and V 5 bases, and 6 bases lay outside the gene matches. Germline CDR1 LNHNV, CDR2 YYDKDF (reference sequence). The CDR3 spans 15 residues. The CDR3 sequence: CATSGAGGRADTQYF. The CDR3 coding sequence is TGTGCCACCAGCGGAGCGGGGGGGAGGGCAGATACGCAGTATTTT.

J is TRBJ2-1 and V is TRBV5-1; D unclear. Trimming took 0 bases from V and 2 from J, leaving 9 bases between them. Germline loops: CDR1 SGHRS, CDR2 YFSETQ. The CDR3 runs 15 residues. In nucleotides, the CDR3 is TGCGCCAGCAGCTTGGCTGGCTCGACCTACAATGAGCAGTTCTTC. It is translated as CASSLAGSTYNEQFF.

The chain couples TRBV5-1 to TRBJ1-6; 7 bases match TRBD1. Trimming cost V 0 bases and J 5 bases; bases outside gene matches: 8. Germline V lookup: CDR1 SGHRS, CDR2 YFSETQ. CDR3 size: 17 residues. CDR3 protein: CASSLGPNRGDNSPLHF. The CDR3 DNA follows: TGCGCCAGCAGCTTGGGGCCGAACAGGGGCGATAATTCACCCCTCCACTTT.

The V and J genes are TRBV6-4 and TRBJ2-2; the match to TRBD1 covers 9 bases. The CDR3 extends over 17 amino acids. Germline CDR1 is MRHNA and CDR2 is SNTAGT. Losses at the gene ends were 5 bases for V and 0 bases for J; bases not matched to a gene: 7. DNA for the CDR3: TGTGCCAGCAGTCAGACAGGGGGAGGTACGAACACCGGGGAGCTGTTTTTT. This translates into CASSQTGGGTNTGELFF.

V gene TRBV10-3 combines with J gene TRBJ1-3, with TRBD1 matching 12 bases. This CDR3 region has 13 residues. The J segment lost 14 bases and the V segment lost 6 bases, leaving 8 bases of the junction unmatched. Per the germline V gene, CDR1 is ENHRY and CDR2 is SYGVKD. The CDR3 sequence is CAIRPGQGAGVYF. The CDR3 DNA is TGTGCCATCAGGCCGGGACAGGGGGCAGGTGTATATTTT.

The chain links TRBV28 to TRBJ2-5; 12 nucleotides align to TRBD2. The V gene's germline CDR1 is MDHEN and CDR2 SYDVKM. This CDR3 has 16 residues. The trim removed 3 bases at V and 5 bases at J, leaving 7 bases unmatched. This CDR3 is CASSFATSGGRETQYF. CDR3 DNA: TGTGCCAGCAGTTTCGCAACTAGCGGGGGGAGGGAGACCCAGTACTTC.

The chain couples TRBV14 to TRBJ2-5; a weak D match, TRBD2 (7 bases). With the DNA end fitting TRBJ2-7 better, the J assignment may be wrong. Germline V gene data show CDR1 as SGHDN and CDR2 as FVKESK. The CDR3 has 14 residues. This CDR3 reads CASSQAGGSYEQYF. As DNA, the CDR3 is TGTGCCAGCAGCCAAGCGGGGGGCAGCTACGAGCAGTACTTC.

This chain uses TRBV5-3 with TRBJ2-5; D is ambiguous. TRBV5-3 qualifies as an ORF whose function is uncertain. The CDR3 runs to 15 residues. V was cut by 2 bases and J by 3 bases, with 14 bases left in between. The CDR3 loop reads CARSFRQVKEETQYF. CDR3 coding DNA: TGTGCCAGAAGCTTTAGGCAGGTGAAAGAAGAGACCCAGTACTTC.

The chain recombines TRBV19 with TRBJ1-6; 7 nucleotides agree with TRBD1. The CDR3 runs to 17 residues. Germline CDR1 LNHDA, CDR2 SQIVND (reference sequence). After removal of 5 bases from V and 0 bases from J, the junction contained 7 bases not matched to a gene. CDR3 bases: TGTGCCAGTAGTTCGAAGACAGGGTCCTCCTATAATTCACCCCTCCACTTT. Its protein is CASSSKTGSSYNSPLHF.

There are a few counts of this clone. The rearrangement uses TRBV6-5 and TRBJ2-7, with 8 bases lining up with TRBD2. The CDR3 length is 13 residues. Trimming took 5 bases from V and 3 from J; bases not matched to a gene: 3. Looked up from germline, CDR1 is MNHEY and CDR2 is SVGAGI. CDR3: CASSELAVYEQYF. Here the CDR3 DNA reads TGTGCCAGCAGTGAACTAGCGGTCTACGAGCAGTACTTC.

This CDR3 is CASSPGLEQFF. Here the CDR3 DNA reads TGTGCCAGCAGCCCGGGTCTTGAGCAGTTCTTC. This chain uses TRBV7-8 with TRBJ2-1; no clear D. Germline CDR1 reads SGHVS; CDR2 reads FQNEAQ. The CDR3 loop spans 11 amino acids. V was shortened by 5 bases and J by 9 bases, with 8 bases between the two germline ends. Full variable domain (rest looked up from reference TRBV7-8 and TRBJ2-1): GAGVSQSPRYKVAKRGQDVALRCDPISGHVSLFWYQQALGQGPEFLTYFQNEAQLDKSGLPSDRFFAERPEGSVSTLKIQRTQQEDSAVYLCASSPGLEQFFGPGTRLTVL.